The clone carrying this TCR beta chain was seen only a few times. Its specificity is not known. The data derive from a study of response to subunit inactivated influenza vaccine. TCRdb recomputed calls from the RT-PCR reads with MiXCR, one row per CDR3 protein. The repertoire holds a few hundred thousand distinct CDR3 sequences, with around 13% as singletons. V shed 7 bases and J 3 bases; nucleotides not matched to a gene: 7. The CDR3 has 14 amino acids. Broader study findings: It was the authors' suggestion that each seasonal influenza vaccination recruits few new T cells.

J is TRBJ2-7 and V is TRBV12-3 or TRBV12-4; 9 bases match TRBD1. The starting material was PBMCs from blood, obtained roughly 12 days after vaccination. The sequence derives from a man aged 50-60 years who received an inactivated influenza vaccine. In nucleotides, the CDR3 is TGTGCCAGCACCTGGGACAGGGCCAACTACGAGCAGTACTTC. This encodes CASTWDRANYEQYF.